A single TCR beta chain is shown here with its context. Its target is not known. CDR1 is LGHNT, CDR2 FRNRAP, per germline. V lost 1 base, J lost 0 bases, and 8 bases lay in between. CDR3 length: 15 residues. The stimulus was an HIV-1 Gag 15-mer peptide pool, 0.95 to 1 ug/peptide/mL. Memory cells lacking CD40L and CD69 with high CD45RO were sorted. CD8-depleted PBMCs were stimulated 18 hours with anti-CD28/CD49d costimulation, CD40-blocking antibody and enfuvirtide. The data stem from a study of persistence of HIV-infected CD4 T cells. Study-wide background: A couple of participants gave one leukapheresis sample; others gave up to about 200 mL blood repeatedly.

The study, taken as a whole, reports: Degenerate expanded CDR3beta sequences were enriched among CMV- and Gag-responding cells. CMV- and Gag-responding cells had lower TCRbeta richness than CD3/CD28-responding cells.

This was the immunoSEQ version 4 assay in survey mode. This table comes from immunoSEQ multiplex PCR, and its TCRdb copy is limited to in-frame clones, with some not included. The sample includes 38,000 or so clones, roughly 84% of them seen just once. This receptor was taken from an adult with HIV. The donor label of this sample is uncertain. This chain links TRBV12-5 with TRBJ2-3; unclear D gene. The sequencing here drew on cultured CD4+ T cells from PBMCs, taken from a patient who received antiretroviral therapy. The CDR3 loop reads CASGLAETSTDTQYF. DNA of the CDR3: TGTGCTAGTGGTTTGGCGGAGACTAGCACAGATACGCAGTATTTT.